The 16 T cell receptor beta chains below come from one sample, sequenced in a study of blood T cell repertoires in COVID-19. Measured with immunoSEQ multiplex PCR; TCRdb has only the in-frame clones, and not every one. The profile shows just over 300,000 clones, roughly 89% of them singletons. Sequences were obtained from PBMCs or T cells enriched from blood (not recorded which). All receptors derive from a woman aged 18 to 35 who had recovered from COVID-19.

The chain joins TRBV3-1 (or the pseudogene TRBV3-2) to TRBJ1-3; D is perhaps TRBD1 (6 bases). Germline CDR1 LGHDT, CDR2 YNNKEL (reference sequence). CDR3 length: 17 residues. Between the trimmed V and J ends, which lost 2 bases and 4 bases, there was a span of 18 bases. The CDR3 loop is CASSQNPSAGAGNTIYF. CDR3 coding DNA: TGTGCCAGCAGCCAAAACCCATCGGCGGGGGCGGGAAACACCATATATTTT.

This clone appeared a single time. The chain recombines TRBV27 with TRBJ1-2; 8 nucleotides agree with TRBD1. The length of the CDR3 is 15 residues. V dropped 6 bases and J dropped 6; count of bases not matched to a gene: 12. CDR1 MNHEY and CDR2 SMNVEV come from the germline V gene (reference sequence). CDR3 loop: CASRRQGWEENGYTF. CDR3 in DNA: TGTGCCAGCAGGAGACAGGGGTGGGAGGAGAATGGCTACACCTTC.

This rearrangement joins TRBV6-5 to TRBJ2-1; 15 positions match TRBD2. CDR3 length: 14 amino acids. The V and J ends lost 8 bases and 6 bases, in that order; junction bases with no gene match: 2. CDR1 and CDR2 (germline): MNHEY, SVGAGI. The CDR3 nucleotides read TGTGCCAGCGGGGGACTAGCGGGAGGCAATGAGCAGTTCTTC. It yields the protein CASGGLAGGNEQFF.

This clone was detected once. The rearrangement joins TRBV7-2 to TRBJ2-7; 9 bases map to TRBD2. V shed 5 bases and J 0 bases; nucleotides not matched to a gene: 5. The length of the CDR3 is 15 residues. Per the germline V gene, CDR1 is SGHTA and CDR2 is FQGNSA. CDR3 DNA: TGTGCCAGCAGCCTTAGCGGGGGAAGCTCCTACGAGCAGTACTTC. As protein: CASSLSGGSSYEQYF.

The chain recombines TRBV19 with TRBJ1-3, with 8 bases identical to TRBD1. CDR1 and CDR2 (germline): LNHDA, SQIVND (reference sequence). V shed 5 bases and J 0 bases; nucleotides not matched to a gene: 9. The CDR3 runs to 17 residues. The CDR3 protein is CASSFRTGPSSGNTIYF. CDR3 bases: TGTGCCAGTAGTTTCCGGACAGGGCCCTCCTCTGGAAACACCATATATTTT.

The chain joins TRBV28 to TRBJ2-2; 11 bases line up with TRBD2. V lost 3 bases and J lost 7; bases outside the gene matches: 10. This CDR3 spans 17 amino acids. Germline CDR1 and CDR2: MDHEN and SYDVKM. The CDR3 region has the DNA TGTGCCAGCAGTTTCCGGCTAGCGGGGGGCCGTGGCGGGGAGCTGTTTTTT. Encoded protein: CASSFRLAGGRGGELFF.

The gene calls are TRBV7-9 and TRBJ2-2; a weak D match, TRBD1 (6 bases). V lost 5 bases and J 0 bases, leaving 13 bases between the germline ends. The CDR3 contains 16 residues. Germline lookup yields CDR1 SEHNR and CDR2 FQNEAQ (reference sequence). CDR3 region: CASSRERDTNTGELFF. As DNA, the CDR3 is TGTGCCAGCAGCCGAGAACGGGACACGAACACCGGGGAGCTGTTTTTT.

The chain recombines TRBV6-1 with TRBJ1-2; TRBD1 agrees at 11 bases. This CDR3 has 15 amino acids. Germline loops: CDR1 MNHNS, CDR2 SASEGT. After removal of 0 bases from V and 8 bases from J, the junction contained 5 bases not matched to a gene. CDR3 DNA sequence: TGTGCCAGCAGTGAAGCGCCGGGACAGGGGGGAGGCTACACCTTC. This encodes CASSEAPGQGGGYTF.

This sequence joins TRBV14 and TRBJ1-3, with D maybe TRBD1 (5 bases). Trimming took off 3 bases at V and 0 bases at J, with 9 bases between the two ends. The CDR3 contains 15 residues. CDR1 is SGHDN and CDR2 is FVKESK in the germline V gene. In DNA, the CDR3 is TGTGCCAGCAGCCACCGAAGGGGCTCTGGAAACACCATATATTTT. It specifies CASSHRRGSGNTIYF.

The rearrangement uses TRBV5-1 and TRBJ2-7; 7 bases agree with TRBD1. With 5 bases clipped from V and 3 bases from J, the junction kept 8 bases outside the gene matches. This CDR3 has 14 residues. Germline lookup yields CDR1 SGHRS and CDR2 YFSETQ. The CDR3 DNA is TGCGCCAGCAGTCCGACAGGGTCTGGCTACGAGCAGTACTTC. Its translation: CASSPTGSGYEQYF.

The V and J genes are TRBV2 and TRBJ1-1, with no clear D. V lost 4 bases and J 5 bases, leaving 11 bases between the germline ends. The CDR3 sequence is 13 residues long. Germline V gives CDR1 SNHLY, CDR2 FYNNEI. The DNA for the CDR3 is TGTGCCAGCAGTGCCGCCAGGCAAACTGAAGCTTTCTTT. Translation: CASSAARQTEAFF.

For the CDR3, the DNA is TGTGCCAGCAGTTTACATACTCCGGGTATAGGCTACGAGCAGTACTTC. This translates into CASSLHTPGIGYEQYF. The V gene is TRBV6-2 or TRBV6-3, the J gene TRBJ2-7; D gene ambiguous. The CDR3 is 16 residues long. V was shortened by 4 bases and J by 3 bases, with 19 bases between the two germline ends. The germline CDR1 and CDR2 sequences are MNHEY and SVGEGT.

This chain joins TRBV7-2 and TRBJ2-1; D uncertain. The CDR3 has 16 amino acids. CDR1 is SGHTA and CDR2 is FQGNSA in the germline V gene. Deletions cut 4 bases from V and 6 bases from J, with 19 bases between. The CDR3: CASSSTSRTSANEQFF. For the CDR3, the DNA is TGTGCCAGCAGCTCTACTTCTAGAACGTCGGCCAATGAGCAGTTCTTC.

J is TRBJ2-3 and V is TRBV2; D is perhaps TRBD2 (6 bases). Deletions cut 3 bases from V and 1 base from J, with 11 bases between. Germline CDR1 is SNHLY and CDR2 is FYNNEI. The CDR3 is 15 amino acids. The CDR3 DNA follows: TGTGCCAGCAGTGATCCGGGCGGGGGCACAGATACGCAGTATTTT. It encodes CASSDPGGGTDTQYF.

This chain links TRBV28 with TRBJ1-2; D is possibly TRBD1 (5 bases). The CDR3 extends over 14 amino acids. Trimming pared 3 bases from V and 8 bases from J, leaving 16 bases between. Looked up from germline, CDR1 is MDHEN and CDR2 is SYDVKM. The chain's CDR3 is CASSFQGGGLGYTF. The CDR3 DNA reads as TGTGCCAGCAGTTTTCAGGGCGGTGGTTTAGGCTACACCTTC.

This chain joins TRBV24-1 and TRBJ2-1; D is possibly TRBD1 (6 bases). Trimming removed 3 bases at V and 4 bases at J, with 15 bases between. The CDR3 spans 16 residues. CDR1 is KGHDR, CDR2 SFDVKD, per germline. The CDR3 DNA is TGTGCCACCAGTGATGCCCCGGGCAGGGGTTACAATGAGCAGTTCTTC. Its protein is CATSDAPGRGYNEQFF.